This TCR beta chain derives from a study of T cells in Graves' hyperthyroidism and ophthalmopathy. Regions amplified from RNA transcripts were the TCR beta CDR3 regions. Initially, a first-round RT-PCR of the TCR CDR3 employed the HTBI primer set. TCRdb reprocessed the multiplex PCR reads with MiXCR, giving one entry per CDR3 protein. The sample contains approximately 430,000 distinct CDR3 sequences, around a sixth of which appear only once. J gave up 4 bases and V 5 bases, and 7 bases lay outside the gene matches. Per germline, CDR1 SGHTA and CDR2 FQGNSA. This CDR3 contains 14 residues. This clonotype was counted ten times or more.

The material sequenced was blood. The chain combines TRBV7-2 with TRBJ2-5; 7 bases line up with TRBD2. This clonotype was obtained from a woman aged 18-35 years with Graves' hyperthyroidism. The CDR3 reads CASSPLGRGETQYF. CDR3 DNA sequence: TGTGCCAGCAGCCCCCTGGGGAGGGGAGAGACCCAGTACTTC. The variable domain in full, with the rest retrieved from reference TRBV7-2 and TRBJ2-5, is GAGVSQSPSNKVTEKGKDVELRCDPISGHTALYWYRQSLGQGLEFLIYFQGNSAPDKSGLPSDRFSAERTGGSVSTLTIQRTQQEDSAVYLCASSPLGRGETQYFGPGTRLLVL.